This TCR beta chain was captured by sequencing in a study of beta chain features in type 1 diabetes. Study-level points and caveats: Resolution of whether HLA type affects TCRB rearrangement was not achieved here. TCRB repertoires of naive, central memory and Treg cells appeared more similar among patients than among healthy donors. cDNA-based reads could over-represent cells with high TCR expression.

As regards this clone: Antigen unknown. Additional DNA sequences in this sample encode the identical CDR3.

The study reverse transcribed the entire isolated RNA, so it sequenced expressed TCRB transcripts. Method: immunoSEQ multiplex PCR; TCRdb's copy keeps in-frame clones and lacks some. Seen here are a few hundred thousand clones, around 12% observed once, and the top ten hold 0.017%. This TCR was sampled from a man aged 18 to 29 in good health. Specimen: naive CD4+ T cells from blood.

The CDR3 DNA sequence: TGCAGTGCTAGTCGCTCCTACGAGCAGTACTTC. It codes for CSASRSYEQYF. This chain connects TRBV20-1 to TRBJ2-7, with D unclear. The CDR3 length is 11 residues. The V gene's germline CDR1 is DFQATT and CDR2 SNEGSKA (reference sequence). V was pared by 3 bases and J by 0 bases, with 3 bases between.